This T cell receptor beta chain emerged from a study of blood T cell repertoires in COVID-19. In the study overall: Whether acute or convalescent, the COVID-19 samples came from the United States, Italy and Spain.

Original handling: Amplified reference gene primers provided the basis for estimating nucleated cell counts. Some clones are missing from TCRdb's copy, which holds only in-frame ones; the method was immunoSEQ multiplex PCR. Clonal size and the V and J genes are those of that table, whereas D and trimming came from the DNA. Here the sample spans around 110,000 clones, more than 80% being singletons. This clone occurred once. Germline values: CDR1 LGHNA, CDR2 YSLEER. The V segment lost 0 bases and the J segment 4 bases; nucleotides outside the gene matches: 8. The CDR3 has 17 amino acids. The sample comprised peripheral blood. The V and J genes are TRBV4-3 and TRBJ2-2; 7 positions agree with TRBD1. The receptor was derived from a man aged 35 to 55 with active or convalescent COVID-19. The CDR3 coding sequence is TGCGCCAGCAGCCAAGATCAGGGGACAGTAGGCACCGGGGAGCTGTTTTTT. This codes for CASSQDQGTVGTGELFF.